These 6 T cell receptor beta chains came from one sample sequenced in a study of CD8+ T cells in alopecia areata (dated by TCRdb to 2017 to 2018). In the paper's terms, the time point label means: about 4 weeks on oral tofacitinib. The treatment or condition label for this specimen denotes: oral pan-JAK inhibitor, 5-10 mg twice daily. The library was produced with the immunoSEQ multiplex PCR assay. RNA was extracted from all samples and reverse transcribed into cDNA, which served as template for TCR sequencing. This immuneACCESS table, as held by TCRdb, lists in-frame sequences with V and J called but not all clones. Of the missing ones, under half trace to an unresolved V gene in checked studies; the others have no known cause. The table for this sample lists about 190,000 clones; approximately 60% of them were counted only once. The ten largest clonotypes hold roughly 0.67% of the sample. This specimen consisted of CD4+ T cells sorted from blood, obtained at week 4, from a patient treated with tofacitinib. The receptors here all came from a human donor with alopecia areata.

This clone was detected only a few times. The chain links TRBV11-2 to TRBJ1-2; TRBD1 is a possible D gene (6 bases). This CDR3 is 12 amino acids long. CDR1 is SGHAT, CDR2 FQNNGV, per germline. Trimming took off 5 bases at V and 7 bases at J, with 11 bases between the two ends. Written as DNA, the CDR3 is TGTGCCAGCAGCCCTTCACAGGGTGGCTACACCTTC. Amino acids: CASSPSQGGYTF.

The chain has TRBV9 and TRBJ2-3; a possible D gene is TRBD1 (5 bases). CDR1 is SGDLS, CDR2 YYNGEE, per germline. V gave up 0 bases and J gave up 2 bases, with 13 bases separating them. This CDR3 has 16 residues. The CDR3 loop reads CASSVGGRVSTDTQYF. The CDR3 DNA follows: TGTGCCAGCAGCGTAGGTGGCAGGGTTTCCACAGATACGCAGTATTTT.

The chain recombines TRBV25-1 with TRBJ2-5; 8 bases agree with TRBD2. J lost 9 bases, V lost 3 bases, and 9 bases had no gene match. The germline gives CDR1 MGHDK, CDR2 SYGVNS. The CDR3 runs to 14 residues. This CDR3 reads CASSEPGGHEAQYF. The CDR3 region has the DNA TGTGCCAGCAGTGAGCCGGGGGGGCATGAGGCCCAGTACTTC.

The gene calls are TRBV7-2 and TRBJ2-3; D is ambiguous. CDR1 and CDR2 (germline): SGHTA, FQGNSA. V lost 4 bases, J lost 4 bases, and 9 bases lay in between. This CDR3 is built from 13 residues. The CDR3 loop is CASSSEGSDTQYF. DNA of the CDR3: TGTGCCAGCAGCTCGGAAGGGTCAGATACGCAGTATTTT.

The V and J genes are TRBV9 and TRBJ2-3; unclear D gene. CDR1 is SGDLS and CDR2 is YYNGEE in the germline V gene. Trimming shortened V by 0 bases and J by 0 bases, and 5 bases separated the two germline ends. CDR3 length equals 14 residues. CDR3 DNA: TGTGCCAGCAGCGTAGTAGGGAGCACAGATACGCAGTATTTT. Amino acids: CASSVVGSTDTQYF.

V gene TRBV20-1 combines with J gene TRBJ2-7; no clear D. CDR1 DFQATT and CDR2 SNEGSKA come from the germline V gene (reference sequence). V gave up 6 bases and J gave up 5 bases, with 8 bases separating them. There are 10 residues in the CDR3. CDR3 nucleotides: TGCAGTGCATCCAGAGACGAGCAGTACTTC. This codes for CSASRDEQYF.